The clone carrying this T cell receptor (beta chain) was found many times. Its antigen is still unknown. The sample belongs to a study of regulatory T cells in long-lasting Graves disease. The time point denotes: newly diagnosed GD, antithyroid drugs for less than 3 months. RNA isolated from PBMCs was used to make the TCR library. Under American Thyroid Association guidelines, Graves' disease was diagnosed. CDR3 length: 15 amino acids. The germline V gene has CDR1 DFQATT and CDR2 SNEGSKA (reference sequence). The V and J ends lost 5 bases and 5 bases respectively, with 20 bases between them. Study-level findings and limits: Patients with persistent disease showed a bias toward TRBV28, TRBJ1-2 and TRBJ2-5.

Building of the TCR beta libraries involved iRepertoire HTBI primers and Arm-PCR of CDR3 regions. TCRdb ran MiXCR on the multiplex PCR reads and lists one entry per CDR3 protein. The sample consists of under 300,000 distinct CDR3 sequences, over 20% of them appearing once. This clonotype was sampled from a female donor with Graves disease. The chain joins TRBV20-1 to TRBJ2-3, with D tentatively TRBD1 or TRBD2 (6 bases each). This specimen consisted of peripheral blood mononuclear cells (PBMCs), obtained at new diagnosis, from a patient treated with antithyroid drugs. The CDR3 DNA sequence: TGCAGTGCTTCAGCCAGCGGAGGGGGAGGAGATACGCAGTATTTT. It yields the protein CSASASGGGGDTQYF.